This TCR beta chain was captured in a study of blood T cell repertoires in COVID-19 (dated by TCRdb to the early 2020s). Describing the broader study: Samples from collaborators originated in the United States, Italy and Spain and spanned both the acute and convalescent phases of COVID-19. The prospective study material was composed of cDNA or gDNA derived from T cells, B-cell-depleted T cells, or PBMCs. The dataset comprised deeply sampled blood TCRbeta repertoires from subjects exposed to, actively infected with, or recovered from COVID-19. A freely available public database, intended as a resource for researchers studying the immune response to SARS-CoV-2, is where the repertoires were released. Samples came from the ongoing ImmuneRACE study (first 160 participants) plus 1,254 subjects from 6 global collaborators. The sample metadata nearly always contained a de-identified subject ID, COVID-19 status, age in years and sex. Where available, HLA class I and class II types were taken from metadata supplied by the sample provider and were not determined by assay-based typing. Overall results and qualifications from the work: How much clinical and demographic metadata was included differed by source and by participant, and the metadata was provided uncurated.

TCRbeta CDR3 regions were amplified from genomic DNA using the immunoSEQ Assay, a bias-controlled multiplex PCR. In the authors' own workflow: The number of nucleated cells in each sample was estimated from the amplification of reference gene primers within the assay. Sequence reads were collapsed and filtered to measure the absolute abundance of every unique TCRbeta CDR3 rearrangement. Productive Simpson clonality was computed per sample as the square root of Simpson's diversity index over productive rearrangements. In TCRdb, the immuneACCESS table is reduced to in-frame sequences with V and J assigned. These tables do not hold every clone; where another copy was compared, an unresolved V gene accounts for under half, and the others remain unexplained. V and J calls and clone size are copied from that table; D and trimming were computed from the DNA. Recorded for this sample are about 330,000 clones; approximately 85% of them occurred a single time. The top ten hold 7.2% of the sample.

About this clone itself: Its specific antigen is unknown. No per-base quality is available; no much larger clone lies one base away.

CDR3 length: 16 amino acids, cysteine to phenylalanine. Only the CDR3 DNA stays, 48 bases, in frame from base 1. CDR1 and CDR2 (LNHDA, SQIVND) derive from the germline V gene (reference sequence). V lost 5 bases and J lost 0 bases, and the count of bases not matched to a germline gene is 7. Each collaborating institution followed its own protocols to collect whole blood in K2EDTA tubes. For TCRbeta analysis, collaborator samples were shipped as frozen whole blood, as isolated PBMCs, or as DNA extracted from either sample type. Here the chain combines TRBV19 and TRBJ2-3; TRBD2 fits 8 bases in the junction. This TCR came from a human donor in a cohort sampled during active COVID-19. Specimen: peripheral blood. The nucleotides read TGTGCCAGTAGTCCGGGGACTAGACCTAGCACAGATACGCAGTATTTT. It translates to CASSPGTRPSTDTQYF.